A selection of T cell receptor beta chains follows, all from one sample in a study of long-term antiretroviral therapy in people with HIV. TCRdb's table, derived via immunoSEQ multiplex PCR, lists solely in-frame clones and lacks some. The sample yields tens of thousands of clones, 65% to 90% seen once. Sequences were derived from unsorted PBMCs, sampled 0.1 years before starting antiretroviral therapy. The origin of the receptors is a man aged 35 to 55 with HIV. The CDR3 runs from the conserved cysteine through the conserved F or W.

>TRBV7-3|TRBJ2-1
CASSFGLADNEQFF
>TRBV29-1|TRBJ2-3
CSVDTDTQYF
>TRBV6-6|TRBJ2-7
CASSPSSYEQYF
>TRBV19|TRBJ1-4
CASSTDRVANEKLFF
>TRBV19|TRBJ2-3
CASSFALAGGTDTQYF
>TRBV7-6|TRBJ2-7
CASSYGRGVGEQYF
>TRBV6-5|TRBJ1-2
CASSYLSNEDYGYTF
>TRBV5-6|TRBJ1-1
CASSLEGGAAPEAFF
>TRBV7-9|TRBJ2-5
CASKGEETQYF
>TRBV7-3|TRBJ2-4
CASSLTGDRTAKNIQYF
>TRBV5-1|TRBJ2-6
CASSLRAGTGGNSGANVLTF
>TRBV5-6|TRBJ2-2
CASSFGGAAGELFF
>TRBV5-1|TRBJ1-1
CASSLAVETPNTEAFF
>TRBV28|TRBJ1-5
CASTVGLNQPQHF
>TRBV5-5|TRBJ1-1
CASSHTGAFMNTEAFF
>TRBV6-5|TRBJ1-1
CASSYSGQMNTEAFF
>TRBV29-1|TRBJ2-3
CSVLSPTSGGDTQYF
>TRBV11-2|TRBJ1-4
CASSSGQGRIEKLFF
>TRBV28|TRBJ2-4
CASLEVGAKNIQYF
>TRBV11-3|TRBJ2-5
CASSETSAQETQYF
>TRBV10-3|TRBJ2-7
CATRDSAGTPSYEQYF
>TRBV7-2|TRBJ2-2
CASSPQGLAMGTGELFF
>TRBV7-9|TRBJ1-4
CASEGARSEKLFF
>TRBV5-1|TRBJ2-1
CASRGRLAGGGEQFF
>TRBV29-1|TRBJ1-5
CSVGQGGNQPQHF